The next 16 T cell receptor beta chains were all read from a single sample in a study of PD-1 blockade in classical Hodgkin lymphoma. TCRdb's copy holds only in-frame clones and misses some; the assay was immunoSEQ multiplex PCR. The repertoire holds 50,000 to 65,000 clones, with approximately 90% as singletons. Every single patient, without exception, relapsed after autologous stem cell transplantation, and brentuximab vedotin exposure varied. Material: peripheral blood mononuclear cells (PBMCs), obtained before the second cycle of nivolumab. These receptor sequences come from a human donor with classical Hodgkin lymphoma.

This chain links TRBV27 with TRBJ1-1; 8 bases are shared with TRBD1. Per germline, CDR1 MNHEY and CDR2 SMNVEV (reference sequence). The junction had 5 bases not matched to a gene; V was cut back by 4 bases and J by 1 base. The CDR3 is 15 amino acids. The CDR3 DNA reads TGTGCCAGCAGTTCGGACAGGGACAGGAACACTGAAGCTTTCTTT. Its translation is CASSSDRDRNTEAFF.

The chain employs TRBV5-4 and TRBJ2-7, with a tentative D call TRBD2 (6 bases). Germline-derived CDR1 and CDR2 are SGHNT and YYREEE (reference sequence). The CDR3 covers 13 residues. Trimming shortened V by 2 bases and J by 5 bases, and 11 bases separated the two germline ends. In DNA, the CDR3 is TGTGCCAGCAGCTTTGGAGGGGCCCACGAGCAGTACTTC. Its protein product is CASSFGGAHEQYF.

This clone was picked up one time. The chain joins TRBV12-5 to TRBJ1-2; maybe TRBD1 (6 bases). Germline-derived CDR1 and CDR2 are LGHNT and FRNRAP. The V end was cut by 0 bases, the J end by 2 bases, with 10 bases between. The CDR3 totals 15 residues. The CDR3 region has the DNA TGTGCTAGTGGTTTGGTAGGGGGGGAGAACTATGGCTACACCTTC. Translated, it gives CASGLVGGENYGYTF.

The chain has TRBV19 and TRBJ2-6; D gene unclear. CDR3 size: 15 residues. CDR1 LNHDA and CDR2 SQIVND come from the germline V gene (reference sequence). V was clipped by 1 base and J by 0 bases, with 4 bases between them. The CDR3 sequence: CASSIGGSGANVLTF. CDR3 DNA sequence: TGTGCCAGTAGTATAGGGGGCTCTGGGGCCAACGTCCTGACTTTC.

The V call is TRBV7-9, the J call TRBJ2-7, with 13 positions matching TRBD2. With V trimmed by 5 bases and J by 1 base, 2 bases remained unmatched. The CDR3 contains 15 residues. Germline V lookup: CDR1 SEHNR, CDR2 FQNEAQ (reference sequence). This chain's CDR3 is CASSQTSGGSYEQYF. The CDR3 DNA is TGTGCCAGCAGCCAGACTAGCGGGGGGTCCTACGAGCAGTACTTC.

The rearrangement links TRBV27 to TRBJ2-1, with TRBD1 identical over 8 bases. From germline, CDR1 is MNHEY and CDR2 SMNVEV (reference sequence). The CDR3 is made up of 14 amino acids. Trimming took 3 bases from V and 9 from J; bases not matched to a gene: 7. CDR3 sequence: CASSFRQGASEQFF. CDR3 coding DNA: TGTGCCAGCAGTTTTCGGCAGGGGGCTAGTGAGCAGTTCTTC.

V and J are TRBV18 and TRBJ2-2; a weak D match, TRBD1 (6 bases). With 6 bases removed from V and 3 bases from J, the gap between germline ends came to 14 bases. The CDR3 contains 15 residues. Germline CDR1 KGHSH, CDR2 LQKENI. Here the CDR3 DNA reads TGTGCCAGCTCTCGCATTGGGGGCGACACCGGGGAGCTGTTTTTT. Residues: CASSRIGGDTGELFF.

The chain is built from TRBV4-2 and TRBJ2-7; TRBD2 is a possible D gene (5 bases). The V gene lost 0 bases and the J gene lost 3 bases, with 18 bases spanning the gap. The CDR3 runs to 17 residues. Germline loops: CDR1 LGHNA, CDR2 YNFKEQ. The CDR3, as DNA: TGTGCCAGCAGCCAAGATTCCACCACTAGACCCGTCTACGAGCAGTACTTC. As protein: CASSQDSTTRPVYEQYF.

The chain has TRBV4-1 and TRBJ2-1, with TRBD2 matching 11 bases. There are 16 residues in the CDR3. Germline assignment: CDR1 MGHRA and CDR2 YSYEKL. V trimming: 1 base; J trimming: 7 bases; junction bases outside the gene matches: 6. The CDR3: CASSQVVLAGANEQFF. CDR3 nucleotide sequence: TGCGCCAGCAGCCAAGTGGTACTAGCGGGAGCAAATGAGCAGTTCTTC.

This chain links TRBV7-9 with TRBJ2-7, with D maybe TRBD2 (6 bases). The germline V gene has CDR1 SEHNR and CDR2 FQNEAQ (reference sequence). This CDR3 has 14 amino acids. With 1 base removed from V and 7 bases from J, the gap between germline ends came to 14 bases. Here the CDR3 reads CASSLVVSEGEQYF. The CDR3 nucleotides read TGTGCCAGCAGCTTAGTTGTGTCGGAGGGGGAGCAGTACTTC.

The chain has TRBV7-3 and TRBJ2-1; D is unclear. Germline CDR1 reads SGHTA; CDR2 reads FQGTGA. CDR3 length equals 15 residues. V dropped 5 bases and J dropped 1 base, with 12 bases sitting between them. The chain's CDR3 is CASSQVVSSYNEQFF. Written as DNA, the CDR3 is TGTGCCAGCAGCCAGGTAGTAAGTTCCTACAATGAGCAGTTCTTC.

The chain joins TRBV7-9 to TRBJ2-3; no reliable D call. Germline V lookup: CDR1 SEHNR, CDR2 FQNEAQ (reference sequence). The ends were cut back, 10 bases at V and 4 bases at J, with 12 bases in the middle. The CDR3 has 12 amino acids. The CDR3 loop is CATLWGPDTQYF. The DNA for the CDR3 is TGTGCCACCCTATGGGGTCCAGATACGCAGTATTTT.

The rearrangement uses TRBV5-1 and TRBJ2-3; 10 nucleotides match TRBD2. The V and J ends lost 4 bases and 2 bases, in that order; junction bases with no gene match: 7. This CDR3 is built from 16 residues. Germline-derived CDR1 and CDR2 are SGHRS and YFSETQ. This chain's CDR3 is CASSLRTSGDTDTQYF. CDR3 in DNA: TGCGCCAGCAGCCTGCGGACTAGCGGTGACACAGATACGCAGTATTTT.

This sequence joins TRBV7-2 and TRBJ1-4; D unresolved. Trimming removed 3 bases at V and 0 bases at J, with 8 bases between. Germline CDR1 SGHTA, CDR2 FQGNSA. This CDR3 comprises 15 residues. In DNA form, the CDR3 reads TGTGCCAGCAGCTTTAATACACCAACTAATGAAAAACTGTTTTTT. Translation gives CASSFNTPTNEKLFF.

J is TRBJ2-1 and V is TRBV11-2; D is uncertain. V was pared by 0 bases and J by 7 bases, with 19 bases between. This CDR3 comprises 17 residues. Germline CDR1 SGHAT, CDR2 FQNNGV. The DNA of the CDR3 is TGTGCCAGCAGCTTAGATAGACGGAGCACCCATTTAAATGAGCAGTTCTTC. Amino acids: CASSLDRRSTHLNEQFF.

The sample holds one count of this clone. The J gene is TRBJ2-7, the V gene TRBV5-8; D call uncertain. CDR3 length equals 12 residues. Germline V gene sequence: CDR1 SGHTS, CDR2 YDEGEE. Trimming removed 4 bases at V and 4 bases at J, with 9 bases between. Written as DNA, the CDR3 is TGTGCCAGCAGCCCGACGGATTACGAGCAGTACTTC. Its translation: CASSPTDYEQYF.